Shown below are 15 T cell receptor beta chains from a single sample sequenced in a study of blood T cell repertoires in COVID-19. TCRdb's copy holds only in-frame clones and misses some; the assay was immunoSEQ multiplex PCR. The sample includes 430,000 or so clones, roughly 90% of them seen just once. The specimen sequenced was PBMCs or T cells enriched from blood (not recorded which). These receptors were collected from a woman between 40 and 55 years old who had recovered from COVID-19.

The V and J genes are TRBV7-2 and TRBJ2-1; TRBD1 is a possible D gene (6 bases). The CDR3 is 16 amino acids. The V gene's germline CDR1 is SGHTA and CDR2 FQGNSA. V lost 4 bases, J lost 1 base, and 14 bases lay in between. CDR3 coding DNA: TGTGCCAGCAGCTCTAGAGGCAGGGGTTCCTACAATGAGCAGTTCTTC. Translating it yields CASSSRGRGSYNEQFF. Complete variable domain (other parts from reference TRBV7-2 and TRBJ2-1): GAGVSQSPSNKVTEKGKDVELRCDPISGHTALYWYRQSLGQGLEFLIYFQGNSAPDKSGLPSDRFSAERTGGSVSTLTIQRTQQEDSAVYLCASSSRGRGSYNEQFFGPGTRLTVL.

V is TRBV27 and J is TRBJ1-3; no firm D call. Looked up from germline, CDR1 is MNHEY and CDR2 is SMNVEV (reference sequence). V was clipped by 6 bases and J by 7 bases, with 16 bases between them. This CDR3 region has 14 residues. The CDR3 DNA reads as TGTGCCAGCAGCACAGCTGCAACCCGGAACACCATATATTTT. Its protein product is CASSTAATRNTIYF.

This chain connects TRBV18 to TRBJ1-1, with D unresolved. Deletions cut 4 bases from V and 1 base from J, with 7 bases between. This CDR3 has 13 residues. The germline V gene has CDR1 KGHSH and CDR2 LQKENI. CDR3 sequence reads: CASSLTENTEAFF. CDR3 DNA sequence: TGTGCCAGCTCACTTACAGAGAACACTGAAGCTTTCTTT. Drawing the rest from reference TRBV18 and TRBJ1-1, the complete variable domain is NAGVMQNPRHLVRRRGQEARLRCSPMKGHSHVYWYRQLPEEGLKFMVYLQKENIIDESGMPKERFSAEFPKEGPSILRIQQVVRGDSAAYFCASSLTENTEAFFGQGTRLTVV.

The V and J genes are TRBV7-2 and TRBJ1-1; D is undetermined. CDR3 size: 15 residues. The ends were cut back, 5 bases at V and 1 base at J, with 14 bases in the middle. Germline V CDR1 and CDR2: SGHTA, FQGNSA. CDR3 loop: CASSPGPGTNTEAFF. CDR3 bases: TGTGCCAGCAGCCCCGGACCGGGAACGAACACTGAAGCTTTCTTT.

The chain joins TRBV6-1 to TRBJ2-5; D possibly corresponds to TRBD2 (6 bases). The CDR3 is 14 amino acids. V was cut by 4 bases and J by 2 bases, with 11 bases left in between. CDR1 is MNHNS and CDR2 is SASEGT in the germline V gene. The CDR3 loop is CASSGAGTQETQYF. The CDR3 nucleotides are TGTGCCAGCAGTGGAGCGGGCACTCAAGAGACCCAGTACTTC.

The rearrangement uses TRBV18 and TRBJ2-5, with TRBD1 as a possible D gene (6 bases). The CDR3 is 14 amino acids. Germline V gene lookup returns CDR1 KGHSH and CDR2 LQKENI. Trimming stripped 3 bases from V and 5 bases from J, with 13 bases between. The CDR3 sequence is CASSPGYQGETQYF. The CDR3, as DNA: TGTGCCAGCTCACCGGGTTATCAGGGGGAGACCCAGTACTTC.

V is TRBV5-1 and J is TRBJ1-4, with TRBD1 matching 12 bases. The length of the CDR3 is 18 residues. Germline assignment: CDR1 SGHRS and CDR2 YFSETQ. Losses at the gene ends were 1 base for V and 2 bases for J; bases not matched to a gene: 6. The CDR3: CASSLKPGQGATNEKLFF. For the CDR3, the DNA is TGCGCCAGCAGCTTGAAGCCGGGACAGGGGGCGACTAATGAAAAACTGTTTTTT.

This clone was seen only a few times. The J gene is TRBJ2-1, the V gene TRBV12-2; the listed D gene, TRBD2, was not tested against the DNA. TRBV12-2 is an annotated pseudogene. The CDR3 is 16 residues long. This CDR3 is CASLASPQGGFEEQFF. The CDR3 DNA sequence: TGTGCAAGTCTCGCTTCCCCACAGGGAGGGTTTGAGGAGCAGTTCTTC.

V usage is TRBV5-8 and J usage is TRBJ2-2; D is possibly TRBD2 (6 bases). CDR3 size: 16 residues. In germline, CDR1 is SGHTS, CDR2 YDEGEE. V lost 4 bases and J lost 4, with 17 bases in between. As DNA, the CDR3 is TGTGCCAGCAGCCAGCTAGGACGACTAGGCACCGGGGAGCTGTTTTTT. Translated, it gives CASSQLGRLGTGELFF.

This clone appeared many times. The rearrangement uses TRBV12-3 or TRBV12-4 and TRBJ1-1; tentative D call: TRBD1 (5 bases). The length of the CDR3 is 13 residues. V was clipped by 6 bases and J by 2 bases, with 10 bases between them. The CDR3 DNA follows: TGTGCCAGCAGCTTGGGGCCCAACACTGAAGCTTTCTTT. Translation: CASSLGPNTEAFF.

This clone was seen just once. V is TRBV11-2 and J is TRBJ1-2, with TRBD1 identical over 7 bases. Germline V gene data show CDR1 as SGHAT and CDR2 as FQNNGV. The CDR3 is 18 residues long. J gave up 4 bases and V 0 bases, and 14 bases lay outside the gene matches. In DNA form, the CDR3 reads TGTGCCAGCAGCTTAGATGGGGCCCTCGACAGGGTTGGCTATGGCTACACCTTC. Amino acids: CASSLDGALDRVGYGYTF.

The chain employs TRBV19 and TRBJ2-7, with no clear D. This CDR3 has 13 amino acids. Germline CDR1 is LNHDA and CDR2 is SQIVND (reference sequence). V lost 2 bases to trimming and J lost 7 bases, with 12 bases between them. CDR3 loop: CASSIRTPFEQYF. As DNA, the CDR3 is TGTGCCAGTAGTATAAGAACACCCTTTGAGCAGTACTTC.

As to this clone: Other nucleotide sequences from this sample produce the same CDR3. The chain recombines TRBV10-3 with TRBJ2-5, with D perhaps matching TRBD2 (6 bases). The CDR3 length is 13 residues. Trimming removed 2 bases at V and 4 bases at J, with 8 bases between. The germline V gene has CDR1 ENHRY and CDR2 SYGVKD. CDR3 amino acids: CAISERRGETQYF. CDR3 nucleotide sequence: TGTGCCATCAGTGAGAGGAGGGGAGAGACCCAGTACTTC.

In DNA form, the CDR3 reads TGTGCCAGCAGCCGACAGGGGGCAAACACCATATATTTT. Its protein product is CASSRQGANTIYF. The gene calls are TRBV14 and TRBJ1-3; TRBD1 aligns across 10 bases. V was clipped by 4 bases and J by 6 bases; unmatched bases: 0. Per the germline V gene, CDR1 is SGHDN and CDR2 is FVKESK. The CDR3 extends over 13 amino acids. Full variable domain (outside the CDR3, taken from reference TRBV14 and TRBJ1-3): EAGVTQFPSHSVIEKGQTVTLRCDPISGHDNLYWYRRVMGKEIKFLLHFVKESKQDESGMPNNRFLAERTGGTYSTLKVQPAELEDSGVYFCASSRQGANTIYFGEGSWLTVV.

The CDR3 sequence is CASSLGWGESSYNEQFF. CDR3 nucleotides: TGCGCCAGCAGCCTTGGGTGGGGGGAAAGCTCCTACAATGAGCAGTTCTTC. This chain uses TRBV5-1 with TRBJ2-1, with D tentatively TRBD2 (6 bases). V gave up 4 bases and J gave up 0 bases, with 17 bases separating them. The CDR3 loop spans 17 amino acids. CDR1 is SGHRS and CDR2 is YFSETQ in the germline V gene.